The 30 T cell receptor beta chains given below trace back to one sample, sequenced in a study of T-cell reconstitution after alpha-beta-depleted transplantation in children. Researchers prepared the TCRbeta library using unique molecular identifiers, the study reports. One entry per CDR3 protein results from TCRdb running MiXCR on the PCR reads. The sample includes around 490,000 distinct CDR3 sequences, 9.5% to 12% of them seen just once. The sequencing here drew on PBMCs, mostly from graft donor cells, taken 180 days after TCRalphabeta/CD19-depleted stem cell transplant. The receptor set was obtained from a female patient aged 2 to 10 who had a stem cell transplant for aplastic anemia, so the T cells may come from the graft donor.

The table lists this clonotype with a few counts. The V and J genes are TRBV9 and TRBJ2-1, with 9 bases fitting TRBD2. Losses at the gene ends were 0 bases for V and 6 bases for J; bases not matched to a gene: 7. The CDR3 is 16 amino acids. The germline gives CDR1 SGDLS, CDR2 YYNGEE. CDR3 DNA sequence: TGTGCCAGCAGCGTAGTAGGGACTAGCTCATCCAATGAGCAGTTCTTC. This gives the protein CASSVVGTSSSNEQFF. Full variable domain (outside the CDR3, taken from reference TRBV9 and TRBJ2-1): DSGVTQTPKHLITATGQRVTLRCSPRSGDLSVYWYQQSLDQGLQFLIQYYNGEERAKGNILERFSAQQFPDLHSELNLSSLELGDSALYFCASSVVGTSSSNEQFFGPGTRLTVL.

This clonotype was observed a handful of times. V gene TRBV27 combines with J gene TRBJ2-7, with 7 bases that match TRBD2. V shed 0 bases and J 3 bases; nucleotides not matched to a gene: 14. The CDR3 runs to 18 residues. Looked up from germline, CDR1 is MNHEY and CDR2 is SMNVEV (reference sequence). The CDR3: CASSLSKMTSLPFYEQYF. In DNA, the CDR3 is TGTGCCAGCAGTTTATCGAAAATGACTAGCCTCCCTTTCTACGAGCAGTACTTC.

The genes are TRBV29-1 and TRBJ1-1; D is unclear. The germline CDR1 and CDR2 sequences are SQVTM and ANQGSEA. The CDR3 extends over 11 amino acids. Trimming shortened V by 6 bases and J by 4 bases, and 9 bases separated the two germline ends. CDR3 protein: CSVTLVTEAFF. CDR3 bases: TGCAGCGTGACGTTGGTCACTGAAGCTTTCTTT.

This clonotype was recorded many times. The rearrangement joins TRBV5-1 to TRBJ2-7; D is uncertain. The germline gives CDR1 SGHRS, CDR2 YFSETQ. Trimming stripped 2 bases from V and 6 bases from J, with 12 bases between. The CDR3 consists of 13 residues. CDR3: CASSFLQNSEQYF. DNA of the CDR3: TGCGCCAGCAGCTTCTTACAGAACTCCGAGCAGTACTTC.

The chain recombines TRBV20-1 with TRBJ2-7; D is ambiguous. This CDR3 spans 12 amino acids. Germline assignment: CDR1 DFQATT and CDR2 SNEGSKA (reference sequence). Trimming stripped 5 bases from V and 5 bases from J, with 13 bases between. CDR3 protein: CSAARANHEQYF. The DNA for the CDR3 is TGCAGTGCTGCACGGGCAAACCACGAGCAGTACTTC.

The V and J genes are TRBV30 and TRBJ1-4; perhaps TRBD1 as D (5 bases). The ends were cut back, 4 bases at V and 7 bases at J, with 16 bases in the middle. The CDR3 is 14 amino acids. Germline loops: CDR1 GTSNPN, CDR2 SVGIG (reference sequence). Here the CDR3 DNA reads TGTGCCTGGACTCTCCCGGGGACTGTTGAAAAACTGTTTTTT. This gives the protein CAWTLPGTVEKLFF.

This chain links TRBV27 with TRBJ1-6, with D perhaps TRBD1 (6 bases). V gave up 2 bases and J gave up 3 bases, with 11 bases separating them. Germline CDR1 MNHEY, CDR2 SMNVEV (reference sequence). This CDR3 is built from 16 residues. The CDR3 DNA sequence: TGTGCCAGCAGTTTAACAGGGAGCGACTATAATTCACCCCTCCACTTT. Its translation: CASSLTGSDYNSPLHF.

This clonotype was found once. This chain uses TRBV9 with TRBJ1-2, with 7 positions matching TRBD1. The V gene's germline CDR1 is SGDLS and CDR2 YYNGEE. The CDR3 has 16 amino acids. V trimming: 4 bases; J trimming: 4 bases; junction bases outside the gene matches: 13. CDR3 protein: CASSSVGGQLGYGYTF. CDR3 nucleotide sequence: TGTGCCAGCAGCTCCGTGGGGGGACAGTTGGGCTATGGCTACACCTTC.

The J gene is TRBJ1-3, the V gene TRBV20-1; no clear D gene. CDR1 is DFQATT, CDR2 SNEGSKA, per germline (reference sequence). The CDR3 has 14 residues. The V and J ends lost 0 bases and 0 bases respectively, with 6 bases between them. This CDR3 is CSARDLTSGNTIYF. The DNA of the CDR3 is TGCAGTGCTAGAGATCTGACCTCTGGAAACACCATATATTTT.

This clonotype appeared a few times. The gene calls are TRBV29-1 and TRBJ1-2; D is possibly TRBD1 (5 bases). V was shortened by 5 bases and J by 6 bases, with 19 bases between the two germline ends. Per germline, CDR1 SQVTM and CDR2 ANQGSEA. The CDR3 runs to 14 residues. In DNA, the CDR3 is TGCAGCGTTTTAGGGACGGCGGAAGGGCATGGCTACACCTTC. Translated, it gives CSVLGTAEGHGYTF.

J is TRBJ1-1 and V is TRBV3-1, with 8 positions matching TRBD1. This CDR3 region has 17 residues. In germline, CDR1 is LGHDT, CDR2 YNNKEL (reference sequence). After removal of 3 bases from V and 3 bases from J, the junction contained 12 bases not matched to a gene. The CDR3: CASSQLGRGRRDTEAFF. Written as DNA, the CDR3 is TGTGCCAGCAGCCAGTTGGGCAGGGGGCGCAGGGACACTGAAGCTTTCTTT.

This clonotype was recorded many times. J is TRBJ2-7 and V is TRBV20-1; TRBD2 agrees at 14 bases. V lost 5 bases to trimming and J lost 6 bases; unmatched junction nucleotides: 15. Looked up from germline, CDR1 is DFQATT and CDR2 is SNEGSKA (reference sequence). The CDR3 has 17 residues. The CDR3 bases are TGCAGTGCTCCCTGGACTAGCGGGAGGACCCCTAACGGCGAGCAGTACTTC. It yields the protein CSAPWTSGRTPNGEQYF.

In this sample, this clonotype turned up many times. The chain couples TRBV12-3 or TRBV12-4 to TRBJ2-1, with 8 bases aligning to TRBD1. V shed 5 bases and J 5 bases; nucleotides not matched to a gene: 11. This CDR3 is 16 amino acids long. For the CDR3, the DNA is TGTGCCAGCAGTCGGCGGACAGGGACTGGAAACAATGAGCAGTTCTTC. It encodes CASSRRTGTGNNEQFF.

The CDR3 loop is CASSSTGLANEQFF. CDR3 nucleotide sequence: TGTGCCAGCAGCTCCACGGGACTAGCAAATGAGCAGTTCTTC. The V call is TRBV7-3, the J call TRBJ2-1; the match to TRBD2 covers 9 bases. Per germline, CDR1 SGHTA and CDR2 FQGTGA. The V and J ends lost 4 bases and 7 bases, in that order; junction bases with no gene match: 5. This CDR3 has 14 residues.

The chain couples TRBV27 to TRBJ2-1; D gene ambiguous. Trimming removed 2 bases from V and 1 base from J, with 9 bases in between. The CDR3 spans 15 residues. Germline assignment: CDR1 MNHEY and CDR2 SMNVEV (reference sequence). CDR3 in DNA: TGTGCCAGCAGTTTAACAGTTGCTTCCTACAATGAGCAGTTCTTC. This sequence encodes CASSLTVASYNEQFF.

The chain couples TRBV5-1 to TRBJ2-4; 7 positions agree with TRBD2. The V gene's germline CDR1 is SGHRS and CDR2 YFSETQ. Trimming removed 2 bases from V and 3 bases from J; junction bases left unmatched: 20. The CDR3 loop spans 20 amino acids. The DNA of the CDR3 is TGCGCCAGCAGCTTTTGGTCAGGGCCATCGGCGGGAGAAGGCAAAAACATTCAGTACTTC. Amino acid sequence: CASSFWSGPSAGEGKNIQYF.

On this clonotype itself: An end of the junction does not agree with germline; a read error may underlie this. This rearrangement joins TRBV20-1 to TRBJ2-7, with 11 bases fitting TRBD2. Per the germline V gene, CDR1 is DFQATT and CDR2 is SNEGSKA (reference sequence). The length of the CDR3 is 15 residues. As DNA, the CDR3 is TGCTGTGCTTCATGGACTAGCGGGCCCTCTACGAAGCAGTACTTC. Translated, it gives CCASWTSGPSTKQYF.

The chain recombines TRBV12-3 or TRBV12-4 with TRBJ1-5, with D possibly being TRBD1 (5 bases). The V end lost 0 bases, the J end lost 2 bases, and 14 bases lay between the germline ends. The CDR3 has 17 amino acids. CDR3 nucleotide sequence: TGTGCCAGCAGTTTAGCCTGGGGAGGGGCGGGCAATCAGCCCCAGCATTTT. Translating it yields CASSLAWGGAGNQPQHF.

The chain links TRBV29-1 to TRBJ2-7; D uncertain. The ends were cut back, 4 bases at V and 1 base at J, with 5 bases in the middle. This CDR3 is 11 amino acids long. CDR1 is SQVTM and CDR2 is ANQGSEA in the germline V gene. The CDR3: CSVGTSYEQYV. The CDR3 bases are TGCAGCGTTGGTACTTCCTACGAGCAGTACGTC.

The table lists this clonotype with many counts. The V call is TRBV29-1, the J call TRBJ2-4, with a weak D call TRBD1 (6 bases). This CDR3 has 20 amino acids. Per the germline V gene, CDR1 is SQVTM and CDR2 is ANQGSEA. V was clipped by 0 bases and J by 0 bases, with 24 bases between them. CDR3 bases: TGCAGCGTTGAAGATCCCACCTTCTCAACAGGGTTTTTAGCCAAAAACATTCAGTACTTC. Its translation is CSVEDPTFSTGFLAKNIQYF.

This clonotype was picked up a small number of times. The chain's CDR3 is CATSRDRDNSPLHF. CDR3 sequence (DNA): TGTGCCACCAGCAGAGACAGGGATAATTCACCCCTCCACTTT. V usage is TRBV15 and J usage is TRBJ1-6; the D gene is possibly TRBD1 (5 bases). This CDR3 spans 14 amino acids. Germline V gene data show CDR1 as LNHNV and CDR2 as YYDKDF (reference sequence). The germline V and J ends were trimmed by 0 bases and 5 bases, with 5 bases remaining between them.

The sample holds many counts of this clonotype. This rearrangement joins TRBV6-1 to TRBJ2-7; D not resolved. This CDR3 has 14 amino acids. CDR1 and CDR2 from the germline V gene are MNHNS and SASEGT. V was trimmed by 2 bases and J by 1 base, leaving 9 bases between them. The DNA of the CDR3 is TGTGCCAGCAGTGAAACGGGTAGGTCCTACGAGCAGTACGTC. Its translation: CASSETGRSYEQYV.

The chain couples TRBV5-1 to TRBJ2-1; 8 nucleotides align to TRBD2. The germline gives CDR1 SGHRS, CDR2 YFSETQ. This CDR3 comprises 16 residues. The junction had 4 bases not matched to a gene; V was cut back by 0 bases and J by 2 bases. The DNA of the CDR3 is TGCGCCAGCAGCTTGGGGGGTAGCGGGGCCTACAATGAGCAGTTCTTC. The encoded protein is CASSLGGSGAYNEQFF.

This chain links TRBV27 with TRBJ2-5; D may be TRBD1 (6 bases). Per germline, CDR1 MNHEY and CDR2 SMNVEV (reference sequence). There are 12 residues in the CDR3. V was pared by 4 bases and J by 7 bases, with 10 bases between. The CDR3 sequence: CASSSGVGTQYF. CDR3 in DNA: TGTGCCAGCAGTTCAGGGGTTGGGACCCAGTACTTC.

The rearrangement joins TRBV20-1 to TRBJ2-4; maybe TRBD1 (6 bases). Germline V gives CDR1 DFQATT, CDR2 SNEGSKA (reference sequence). This CDR3 contains 11 residues. The CDR3 region is CSRGSKNIQYF. In DNA, the CDR3 is TGCAGCAGGGGTTCCAAAAACATTCAGTACTTC.

The genes are TRBV7-2 and TRBJ1-2; D uncertain. The V end was cut by 3 bases, the J end by 3 bases, with 11 bases between. Germline-derived CDR1 and CDR2 are SGHTA and FQGNSA. The CDR3 contains 14 residues. CDR3 DNA sequence: TGTGCCAGCAGCTTCCCGAGAAAGGACTATGGCTACACCTTC. This gives the protein CASSFPRKDYGYTF.

This clonotype was observed a handful of times. This rearrangement joins TRBV18 to TRBJ2-7; D not certain. Germline CDR1 is KGHSH and CDR2 is LQKENI. The CDR3 extends over 13 amino acids. The V gene lost 0 bases and the J gene lost 5 bases, with 8 bases spanning the gap. This CDR3 is CASSPPTWNEQYF. The CDR3 nucleotides are TGTGCCAGCTCACCACCGACTTGGAACGAGCAGTACTTC.

This clonotype was detected a few times. This rearrangement joins TRBV6-1 to TRBJ2-3; tentatively, D is TRBD1 (6 bases). Trimming took off 6 bases at V and 2 bases at J, with 12 bases between the two ends. CDR1 is MNHNS, CDR2 SASEGT, per germline. This CDR3 spans 14 amino acids. CDR3 sequence reads: CASSRDKVTDTQYF. The CDR3 DNA reads TGTGCCAGCAGCCGGGACAAAGTCACAGATACGCAGTATTTT.

The chain carries TRBV28 and TRBJ2-1; a possible D gene is TRBD1 (6 bases). This CDR3 has 12 amino acids. Deletions cut 11 bases from V and 4 bases from J, with 12 bases between. From germline, CDR1 is MDHEN and CDR2 SYDVKM. The CDR3 here is CAWGTPYNEQFF. CDR3 nucleotides: TGTGCCTGGGGGACACCATACAATGAGCAGTTCTTC.

The chain is built from TRBV7-9 and TRBJ1-1, with D uncertain. V was cut by 7 bases and J by 0 bases, with 6 bases left in between. Germline values: CDR1 SEHNR, CDR2 FQNEAQ (reference sequence). The CDR3 extends over 12 amino acids. The CDR3 sequence: CASMLMNTEAFF. For the CDR3, the DNA is TGTGCCAGCATGCTCATGAACACTGAAGCTTTCTTT. The full variable domain, with the rest looked up from reference TRBV7-9 and TRBJ1-1, is DTGVSQNPRHKITKRGQNVTFRCDPISEHNRLYWYRQTLGQGPEFLTYFQNEAQLEKSRLLSDRFSAERPKGSFSTLEIQRTEQGDSAMYLCASMLMNTEAFFGQGTRLTVV.